This is a list of T cell receptor beta chains from one sample in a study of Graves' ophthalmopathy and Graves' hyperthyroidism. TCRdb fed the multiplex PCR reads into MiXCR, producing one record per CDR3 protein. The data contain more than 150,000 distinct CDR3 sequences, 30% to 45% of them seen just once; the ten biggest clones take up about 6%. Material: peripheral blood. The receptors here all came from a woman aged 40 to 50 with Graves' ophthalmopathy. Each CDR3 is given with its conserved first and last residue. The order of the fields is CDR3 DNA, CDR3 protein, D gene, V gene, J gene, clone size. A D gene is named only where the DNA matches it firmly. Clone size is not always given. Where it is, it says once, few, many or a class for expanded clones.

CDR3nt: TGTGCCATCAGTGAGTCTGAGCGGGGGGCCGTAGAGACCCAGTACTTC
CDR3aa: CAISESERGAVETQYF
d_gene: TRBD2
v_gene: TRBV10-3
j_gene: TRBJ2-5
abundance: many

CDR3nt: TGTGCCAGCAGTCCCGGGGAGGGTATAAACTACGAGCAGTACTTC
CDR3aa: CASSPGEGINYEQYF
d_gene: TRBD2
v_gene: TRBV11-2
j_gene: TRBJ2-7
abundance: .

CDR3nt: TGTGCCAGCAGTTACCGCGGGACAGCGAACTATGGCTACACCTTC
CDR3aa: CASSYRGTANYGYTF
d_gene: TRBD1
v_gene: TRBV6-2/TRBV6-3
j_gene: TRBJ1-2
abundance: .

CDR3nt: TGTGCCAGCAGCAAAGACTCAACTAGCACAGATACGCAGTATTTT
CDR3aa: CASSKDSTSTDTQYF
d_gene: .
v_gene: TRBV11-2
j_gene: TRBJ2-3
abundance: many

CDR3nt: TGTGCCAGCAGCCACACTAATTCACCCCTCCACTTT
CDR3aa: CASSHTNSPLHF
d_gene: .
v_gene: TRBV3-1
j_gene: TRBJ1-6
abundance: .

CDR3nt: TGTGCCAGTAGCCAGGACTGGTCGAACACCGGGGAGCTGTTTTTT
CDR3aa: CASSQDWSNTGELFF
d_gene: .
v_gene: TRBV19
j_gene: TRBJ2-2
abundance: many

CDR3nt: TGTGCCAGCTCAAGGGGGGCGGGGACATCCTACGAGCAGTACTTC
CDR3aa: CASSRGAGTSYEQYF
d_gene: .
v_gene: TRBV27
j_gene: TRBJ2-7
abundance: many

CDR3nt: TGTGCCAGCAGTTACACCGATACGCCCGTTAGCGAGCAGTACTTC
CDR3aa: CASSYTDTPVSEQYF
d_gene: .
v_gene: TRBV6-2/TRBV6-3
j_gene: TRBJ2-7
abundance: .

CDR3nt: TGTGCCAGCAGTTTTTTCCGGACAGGGGGGCGAAGTGAAGCTTTCTTT
CDR3aa: CASSFFRTGGRSEAFF
d_gene: TRBD1
v_gene: TRBV28
j_gene: TRBJ1-1
abundance: .

CDR3nt: TGTGCCAGCAGCTTAGTGGTGGGACAGGGATCCGAGCAGTACTTC
CDR3aa: CASSLVVGQGSEQYF
d_gene: TRBD1
v_gene: TRBV7-3
j_gene: TRBJ2-7
abundance: many

CDR3nt: TGTGCCAGCAGCCGCCTAGGGAATCAGCCCCAGCATTTT
CDR3aa: CASSRLGNQPQHF
d_gene: .
v_gene: TRBV28
j_gene: TRBJ1-5
abundance: .

CDR3nt: TGTGCCAGCACCCGAAGGGGGACAGGGGGCACTGAAGCTTTCTTT
CDR3aa: CASTRRGTGGTEAFF
d_gene: TRBD1
v_gene: TRBV6-1
j_gene: TRBJ1-1
abundance: .

CDR3nt: TGTGCCAGCAGTTACTCGGAAAAGGCTGTGCAGTACTTC
CDR3aa: CASSYSEKAVQYF
d_gene: .
v_gene: TRBV6-5
j_gene: TRBJ2-7
abundance: many

CDR3nt: TGTGCCATCAGTGAGTCGAAGGGAGGGGGCACTGAAGCTTTCTTT
CDR3aa: CAISESKGGGTEAFF
d_gene: .
v_gene: TRBV10-3
j_gene: TRBJ1-1
abundance: many

CDR3nt: TGTGCCAGCTTCCCTGGACAGGGATATGGCTACACCTTC
CDR3aa: CASFPGQGYGYTF
d_gene: TRBD1
v_gene: TRBV12-3/TRBV12-4
j_gene: TRBJ1-2
abundance: .